The text below deals with one T cell receptor beta chain. The data were obtained in a study of technical replicates of blood from a few donors. V was clipped by 7 bases and J by 8 bases, with 18 bases between them. The CDR3 is 13 residues long. Germline CDR1 and CDR2: SGHRS and YFSETQ. Sequencing was performed with immunoSEQ multiplex PCR; in TCRdb, only in-frame clones are kept and a portion is missing. Of approximately 12,000 clones listed, over 85% were seen once; the top ten hold roughly a tenth. The chain joins TRBV5-1 to TRBJ1-1, with D tentatively TRBD1 (6 bases). This TCR was recovered from a human donor in good health. The material sequenced was PBMCs. The CDR3 is CASGVGGVSEAFF. The CDR3 DNA reads TGCGCCAGCGGAGTAGGGGGGGTGTCAGAAGCTTTCTTT.